One sample yielded the 25 T cell receptor beta chains listed below, sequenced in a study of shared clonotypes between healthy human individuals. Data came from immunoSEQ multiplex PCR; TCRdb stores just in-frame clones and leaves some out. The sample lists about 2.1 million clones, about 92% seen once, with about 1.8% in the top ten. The naive CD8 population came from CD45RO-negative cells selected for CCR7, without terminally differentiated effector memory CD45RA+ cells. The specimen sequenced was naive CD8+ T cells from PBMCs. The source of these receptors is a man between 18 and 35 years old in good health. Some clones in this sample may be carry-over from other donors' samples.

This sequence joins TRBV4-1 and TRBJ2-1, with D maybe TRBD1 (5 bases). Germline CDR1 is MGHRA and CDR2 is YSYEKL. CDR3 length equals 14 residues. Trimming left V 1 base short and J 5 bases short, with 9 bases between. The chain's CDR3 is CASSQVPGNNEQFF. CDR3 coding DNA: TGCGCCAGCAGCCAAGTTCCAGGGAACAATGAGCAGTTCTTC.

This chain links TRBV7-9 with TRBJ2-2; no reliable D call. The CDR3 spans 12 residues. Between the trimmed V and J ends, which lost 5 bases and 4 bases, there was a span of 5 bases. From germline, CDR1 is SEHNR and CDR2 FQNEAQ (reference sequence). CDR3 DNA: TGTGCCAGCAGCCGAAGCACCGGGGAGCTGTTTTTT. As protein: CASSRSTGELFF.

This sequence joins TRBV30 and TRBJ2-1; TRBD2 matches at 10 bases. V lost 7 bases, J lost 4 bases, and 4 bases stayed unmatched. The CDR3 loop spans 13 amino acids. CDR1 is GTSNPN, CDR2 SVGIG, per germline (reference sequence). The CDR3 DNA reads as TGTGCCTTTTGGACTAGCGGTTACAATGAGCAGTTCTTC. This encodes CAFWTSGYNEQFF.

The V call is TRBV29-1, the J call TRBJ2-5; 9 bases are a match to TRBD1. The germline CDR1 and CDR2 sequences are SQVTM and ANQGSEA. This CDR3 has 14 amino acids. Trimming cost V 7 bases and J 1 base; bases outside gene matches: 7. The CDR3 region is CSARDRVFQETQYF. The DNA for the CDR3 is TGCAGCGCTAGGGACAGGGTTTTCCAAGAGACCCAGTACTTC.

A remark on this clone: This sample also contains other DNA sequences that code for the same CDR3. The chain is built from TRBV7-9 and TRBJ2-7, with a weak D call TRBD2 (6 bases). CDR1 is SEHNR and CDR2 is FQNEAQ in the germline V gene (reference sequence). Trimming took 5 bases from V and 3 from J, leaving 14 bases between them. The length of the CDR3 is 14 residues. Here the CDR3 DNA reads TGTGCCAGCAGCCCCTCGGGACTCATCTACGAGCAGTACTTC. It yields the protein CASSPSGLIYEQYF.

The chain couples TRBV7-3 to TRBJ2-2; TRBD1 aligns across 10 bases. With V trimmed by 1 base and J by 2 bases, 1 base remained unmatched. CDR3 size: 16 residues. Germline V gene sequence: CDR1 SGHTA, CDR2 FQGTGA. The CDR3: CASSLRDRGNTGELFF. The CDR3 nucleotides read TGTGCCAGCAGCTTAAGGGACAGGGGAAACACCGGGGAGCTGTTTTTT.

The rearrangement uses TRBV5-6 and TRBJ1-6, with a weak D call TRBD1 (6 bases). Germline loops: CDR1 SGHDT, CDR2 YYEEEE. The CDR3 has 14 amino acids. Trimming stripped 7 bases from V and 7 bases from J, with 15 bases between. CDR3 in amino acids: CASSLGAGNSPLHF. The CDR3 region has the DNA TGTGCCAGCTCCCTGGGGGCAGGGAATTCACCCCTCCACTTT.

V usage is TRBV27 and J usage is TRBJ2-2; the match to TRBD2 covers 7 bases. Germline CDR1 MNHEY, CDR2 SMNVEV (reference sequence). V gave up 8 bases and J gave up 0 bases; unmatched junction bases: 12. CDR3 length: 17 amino acids. Here the CDR3 DNA reads TGTGCCAGCGCCTTGACTAGCCTCTTTACGAACACCGGGGAGCTGTTTTTT. This translates into CASALTSLFTNTGELFF.

The rearrangement joins TRBV2 to TRBJ2-1; 11 bases align to TRBD1. The CDR3 loop spans 13 amino acids. V lost 8 bases, J lost 6 bases, and 3 bases stayed unmatched. Germline V gives CDR1 SNHLY, CDR2 FYNNEI. The CDR3 region has the DNA TGTGCCAGCGGACAGGGGGCTGGCAATGAGCAGTTCTTC. Protein: CASGQGAGNEQFF.

This clone came up a few times. This same CDR3 is encoded by further DNA sequences in the sample. The rearrangement joins TRBV9 to TRBJ1-1; a weak D match, TRBD1 (6 bases). V was pared by 4 bases and J by 4 bases, with 8 bases between. The CDR3 has 12 amino acids. Germline-derived CDR1 and CDR2 are SGDLS and YYNGEE. The CDR3 sequence is CASSSRGTEAFF. The DNA for the CDR3 is TGTGCCAGCAGCTCCAGGGGCACTGAAGCTTTCTTT.

The chain combines TRBV7-9 with TRBJ1-2; no firm D call. V lost 5 bases to trimming and J lost 2 bases, with 12 bases between them. This CDR3 region has 14 residues. The germline V gene has CDR1 SEHNR and CDR2 FQNEAQ (reference sequence). This chain's CDR3 is CASSDRWVNYGYTF. CDR3 bases: TGTGCCAGCAGCGATCGTTGGGTAAACTATGGCTACACCTTC.

The table lists this clone with a count of one. The rearrangement joins TRBV11-1 to TRBJ2-1, with D possibly being TRBD2 (6 bases). From germline, CDR1 is SGHAT and CDR2 FQDESV (reference sequence). The V end was cut by 5 bases, the J end by 2 bases, with 10 bases between. CDR3 length: 14 residues. CDR3 in amino acids: CASSRGGAYNEQFF. CDR3 coding DNA: TGTGCCAGCAGCCGAGGAGGGGCCTACAATGAGCAGTTCTTC.

About this clone itself: Other DNA sequences in this specimen translate into the identical CDR3. The chain carries TRBV7-9 and TRBJ2-2; D remains ambiguous. CDR1 and CDR2 (germline): SEHNR, FQNEAQ (reference sequence). V dropped 5 bases and J dropped 3 bases, with 4 bases sitting between them. The CDR3 sequence is 12 residues long. The CDR3 nucleotides read TGTGCCAGCAGCCCCGACACCGGGGAGCTGTTTTTT. Residues: CASSPDTGELFF.

The chain recombines TRBV7-9 with TRBJ2-1; TRBD2 agrees at 8 bases. V lost 5 bases to trimming and J lost 3 bases; unmatched junction nucleotides: 3. The CDR3 sequence is 14 residues long. The germline gives CDR1 SEHNR, CDR2 FQNEAQ (reference sequence). CDR3: CASSRGGVYNEQFF. CDR3 in DNA: TGTGCCAGCAGCCGGGGGGGAGTCTACAATGAGCAGTTCTTC. Full variable domain (missing parts from reference TRBV7-9 and TRBJ2-1): DTGVSQNPRHKITKRGQNVTFRCDPISEHNRLYWYRQTLGQGPEFLTYFQNEAQLEKSRLLSDRFSAERPKGSFSTLEIQRTEQGDSAMYLCASSRGGVYNEQFFGPGTRLTVL.

The chain has TRBV5-1 and TRBJ2-7; TRBD1 agrees at 11 bases. Unmatched junction bases numbered 6, after V lost 5 bases and J lost 5 bases. The length of the CDR3 is 14 residues. The germline V gene has CDR1 SGHRS and CDR2 YFSETQ. The CDR3 region is CASSPGQGAHEQYF. The CDR3 DNA is TGCGCCAGCAGTCCTGGACAGGGGGCCCACGAGCAGTACTTC.

In its sample, this clone was seen once. The chain combines TRBV6-4 with TRBJ1-2; D ambiguous. Germline CDR1 MRHNA, CDR2 SNTAGT. This CDR3 has 13 amino acids. V was pared by 2 bases and J by 2 bases, with 6 bases between. This chain's CDR3 is CASSDGSNYGYTF. In nucleotides, the CDR3 is TGTGCCAGCAGTGACGGGTCCAACTATGGCTACACCTTC.

The chain couples TRBV19 to TRBJ2-5; D is unclear. V shed 1 base and J shed 1 base, with 10 bases lying between them. CDR3 length: 15 residues. Germline loops: CDR1 LNHDA, CDR2 SQIVND (reference sequence). The CDR3, as DNA: TGTGCCAGTAGTATAGGAGTTCGAATCCAAGAGACCCAGTACTTC. Amino acids: CASSIGVRIQETQYF.

CDR3 in DNA: TGCGCCAGCAGCTGGAAGCGGGAGTCTAGCACAGATACGCAGTATTTT. It translates to CASSWKRESSTDTQYF. V is TRBV5-1 and J is TRBJ2-3, with 8 bases fitting TRBD2. Trimming cost V 3 bases and J 0 bases; bases outside gene matches: 6. CDR1 and CDR2 (germline): SGHRS, YFSETQ. The CDR3 is 16 amino acids.

Turning to this clone: The junction shows a germline mismatch at one end, possibly a read error. The CDR3 nucleotides are TGTGCCAGCAGCACCGGGACAGGGTCTCTCTTC. Its protein product is CASSTGTGSLF. This rearrangement joins TRBV5-4 to TRBJ1-2, with TRBD1 identical over 9 bases. This CDR3 is built from 11 residues. Germline CDR1 is SGHNT and CDR2 is YYREEE (reference sequence).

DNA for the CDR3: TGCGCCAGCAGCCAAGTCCTTAGCGGCTTCCCGGACAATGAGCAGTTCTTC. It is translated as CASSQVLSGFPDNEQFF. The chain recombines TRBV4-3 with TRBJ2-1, with D possibly matching TRBD2 (6 bases). Germline V gives CDR1 LGHNA, CDR2 YSLEER. The CDR3 length is 17 residues. V gave up 1 base and J gave up 5 bases, with 18 bases separating them.

This rearrangement joins TRBV7-2 to TRBJ2-5, with 14 bases that match TRBD2. With V trimmed by 1 base and J by 5 bases, 12 bases remained unmatched. Germline CDR1 SGHTA, CDR2 FQGNSA. This CDR3 spans 19 amino acids. CDR3 coding DNA: TGTGCCAGCAGCTTAGTGTCAGGGGGACTAGCGGGAGTCGGGGAGACCCAGTACTTC. Translation: CASSLVSGGLAGVGETQYF.

This chain connects TRBV13 to TRBJ1-1, with TRBD1 identical over 9 bases. Germline V lookup: CDR1 PRHDT, CDR2 FYEKMQ (reference sequence). The CDR3 runs 14 residues. Trimming removed 0 bases from V and 10 bases from J; junction bases left unmatched: 6. In nucleotides, the CDR3 is TGTGCCAGCAGCTTAGGCCGGACAGGGGAGTCAGCTTTCTTT. Its protein product is CASSLGRTGESAFF.

The chain combines TRBV9 with TRBJ2-2, with D uncertain. The CDR3 runs 16 residues. With 4 bases removed from V and 3 bases from J, the gap between germline ends came to 16 bases. The germline V gene encodes CDR1 SGDLS and CDR2 YYNGEE. The CDR3 DNA is TGTGCCAGCAGCCCCCTTAAGGAAATCTACACCGGGGAGCTGTTTTTT. Its protein is CASSPLKEIYTGELFF.

The gene calls are TRBV5-5 and TRBJ1-2; weak D call: TRBD1 (6 bases). The V end was cut by 3 bases, the J end by 3 bases, with 12 bases between. Germline V gene data show CDR1 as SGHKS and CDR2 as YYEKEE (reference sequence). There are 14 residues in the CDR3. CDR3 in amino acids: CASSSGTPYYGYTF. The CDR3 region has the DNA TGTGCCAGCAGCTCAGGGACACCATACTATGGCTACACCTTC.

This clone was seen only a few times. The chain employs TRBV7-9 and TRBJ2-2; D might be TRBD1 (5 bases). Germline V gene data show CDR1 as SEHNR and CDR2 as FQNEAQ (reference sequence). Trimming took off 5 bases at V and 7 bases at J, with 11 bases between the two ends. The CDR3 is 13 amino acids. CDR3 coding DNA: TGTGCCAGCAGCCTTAGACAGTACGGGGAGCTGTTTTTT. As protein: CASSLRQYGELFF.